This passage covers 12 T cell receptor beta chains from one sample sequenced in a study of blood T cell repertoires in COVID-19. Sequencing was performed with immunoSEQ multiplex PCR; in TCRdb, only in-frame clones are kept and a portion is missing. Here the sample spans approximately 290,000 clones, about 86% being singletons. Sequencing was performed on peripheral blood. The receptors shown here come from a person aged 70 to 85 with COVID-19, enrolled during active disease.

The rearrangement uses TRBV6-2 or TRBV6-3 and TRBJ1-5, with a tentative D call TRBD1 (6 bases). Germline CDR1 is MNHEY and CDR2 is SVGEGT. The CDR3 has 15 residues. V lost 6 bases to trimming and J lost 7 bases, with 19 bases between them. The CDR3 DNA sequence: TGTGCCAGCAGACCTCCCAACAGGGCCGACCAGCCCCAGCATTTT. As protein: CASRPPNRADQPQHF.

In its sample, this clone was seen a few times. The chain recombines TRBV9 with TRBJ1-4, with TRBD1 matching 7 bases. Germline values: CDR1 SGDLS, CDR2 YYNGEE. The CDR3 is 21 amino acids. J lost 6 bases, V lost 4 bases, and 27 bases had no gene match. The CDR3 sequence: CASSITSRPRTGPRDHEKLFF. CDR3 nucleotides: TGTGCCAGCAGCATCACCTCGCGCCCCCGGACAGGTCCAAGAGATCATGAAAAACTGTTTTTT.

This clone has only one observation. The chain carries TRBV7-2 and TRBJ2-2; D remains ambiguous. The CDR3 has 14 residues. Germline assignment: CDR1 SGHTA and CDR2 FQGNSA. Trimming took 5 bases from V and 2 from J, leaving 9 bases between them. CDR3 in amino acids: CASSISLNTGELFF. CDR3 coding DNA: TGTGCCAGCAGCATATCCTTAAACACCGGGGAGCTGTTTTTT.

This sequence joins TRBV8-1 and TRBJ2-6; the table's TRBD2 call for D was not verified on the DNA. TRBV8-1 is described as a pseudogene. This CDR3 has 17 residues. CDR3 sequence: CGSQRHDSQSRANVLTF. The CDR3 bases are TGTGGCAGTCAACGCCATGATAGCCAAAGTCGGGCCAACGTCCTGACTTTC.

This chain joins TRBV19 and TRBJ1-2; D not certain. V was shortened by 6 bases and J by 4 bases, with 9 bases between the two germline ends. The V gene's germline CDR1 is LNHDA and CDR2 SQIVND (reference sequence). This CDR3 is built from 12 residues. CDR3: CASRTASYGYTF. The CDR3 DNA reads TGTGCCAGTAGAACAGCCTCCTATGGCTACACCTTC.

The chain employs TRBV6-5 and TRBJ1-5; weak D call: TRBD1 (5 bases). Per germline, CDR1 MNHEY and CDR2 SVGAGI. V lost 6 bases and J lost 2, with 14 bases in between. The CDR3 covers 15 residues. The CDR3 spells CASRLPGLGNQPQHF. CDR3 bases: TGTGCCAGCAGACTACCAGGGTTAGGCAATCAGCCCCAGCATTTT.

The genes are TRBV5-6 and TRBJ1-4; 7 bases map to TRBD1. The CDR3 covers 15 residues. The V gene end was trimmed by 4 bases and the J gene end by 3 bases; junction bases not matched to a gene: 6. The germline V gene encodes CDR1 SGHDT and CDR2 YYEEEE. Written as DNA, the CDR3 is TGTGCCAGCAGCCATCGGGACAGCTCTAATGAAAAACTGTTTTTT. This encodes CASSHRDSSNEKLFF.

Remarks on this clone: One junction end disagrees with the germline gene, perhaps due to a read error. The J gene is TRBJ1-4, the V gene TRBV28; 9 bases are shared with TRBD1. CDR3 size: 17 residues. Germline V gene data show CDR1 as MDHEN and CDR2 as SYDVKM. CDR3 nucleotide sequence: TGTGCCAGCAATTTACAGGGGGCACGTTCAACTAATGAAAAACTGTTTTTT. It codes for CASNLQGARSTNEKLFF.

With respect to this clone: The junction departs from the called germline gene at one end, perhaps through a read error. The CDR3, as DNA: TGTGCCAGCAGTTTCGGGTGGCGGGACCTGGGATTC. This sequence encodes CASSFGWRDLGF. V is TRBV28 and J is TRBJ2-7, with a tentative D call TRBD2 (6 bases). This CDR3 is built from 12 residues. The germline gives CDR1 MDHEN, CDR2 SYDVKM.

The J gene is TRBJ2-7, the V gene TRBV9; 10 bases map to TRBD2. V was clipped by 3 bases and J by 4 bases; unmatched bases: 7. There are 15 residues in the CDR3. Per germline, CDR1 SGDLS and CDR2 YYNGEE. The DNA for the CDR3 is TGTGCCAGCAGCGCGGCTAGCGGGAGAGGGTACGAGCAGTACTTC. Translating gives CASSAASGRGYEQYF.

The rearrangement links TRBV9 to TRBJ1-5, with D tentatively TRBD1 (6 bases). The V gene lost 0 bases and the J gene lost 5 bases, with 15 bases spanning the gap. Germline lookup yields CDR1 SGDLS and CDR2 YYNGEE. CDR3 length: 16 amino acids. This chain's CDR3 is CASSVGGQGLDQPQHF. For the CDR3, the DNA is TGTGCCAGCAGCGTAGGTGGGCAGGGGTTAGATCAGCCCCAGCATTTT.

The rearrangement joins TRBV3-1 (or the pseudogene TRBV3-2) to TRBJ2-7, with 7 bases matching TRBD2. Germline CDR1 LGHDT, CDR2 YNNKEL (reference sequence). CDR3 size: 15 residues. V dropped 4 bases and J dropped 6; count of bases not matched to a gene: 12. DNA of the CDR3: TGTGCCAGCAGCCGCGGGGGACTACAGCGAGCCGAGCAGTACTTC. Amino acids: CASSRGGLQRAEQYF.